This TCR beta chain was recorded in a study of T cell responses to AZD1222 COVID-19 vaccine. Across the whole study: Analyses pooled second doses at about 4 or about 12 weeks.

Produced via immunoSEQ multiplex PCR; TCRdb's table is partial and in-frame only. Among 100,000 to 150,000 clones listed, 80% to 90% were seen once. A note on this clone: What it binds is not known.

Germline V gene data show CDR1 as GTSNPN and CDR2 as SVGIG (reference sequence). With 3 bases removed from V and 9 bases from J, the gap between germline ends came to 20 bases. The CDR3 totals 15 residues. Findings and caveats of the study: After the peak T cell response, and only then, were repertoires sampled. Clonal diversity may have been underestimated, and the donors were mostly white British, with more females than males.

The TCR comes from an adult in good health. The chain combines TRBV30 with TRBJ2-2; possibly TRBD2 for D (6 bases). Sequences were derived from peripheral blood, sampled on day 0 of AZD1222 vaccination. The CDR3: CAWSGGAGRRWELFF. In nucleotides, the CDR3 is TGTGCCTGGAGCGGCGGGGCCGGACGCCGTTGGGAGCTGTTTTTT. The full variable domain, its missing parts supplied by reference TRBV30 and TRBJ2-2, is SQTIHQWPATLVQPVGSPLSLECTVEGTSNPNLYWYRQAAGRGLQLLFYSVGIGQISSEVPQNLSASRPQDRQFILSSKKLLLSDSGFYLCAWSGGAGRRWELFFGEGSRLTVL.